The 3 T cell receptor beta chains given below trace back to one sample, sequenced in a study of OX40 agonist ivuxolimab in advanced cancers. Library generation was performed with the immunoSEQ multiplex PCR assay. What TCRdb holds here is the immuneACCESS table cut down to in-frame rearrangements. Part of the clones is not present; checked against another copy, under half of the missing clones reflect an unresolved V gene, and the others are unexplained. The sample records 76,000 or so clones, roughly 86% of which are singletons. The ten top clones hold 0.76% of the sample. Source: CD4+ or CD8+ T cells sorted from blood, taken in a trial of the OX40 agonist ivuxolimab. These receptors were obtained from an adult with an advanced solid tumor such as melanoma, head and neck, liver or kidney cancer.

V usage is TRBV30 and J usage is TRBJ1-6; TRBD1 might be the D (5 bases). V was pared by 2 bases and J by 0 bases, with 11 bases between. The CDR3 is 16 amino acids. Per the germline V gene, CDR1 is GTSNPN and CDR2 is SVGIG (reference sequence). In DNA, the CDR3 is TGTGCCTGGAGTTTGGGAGGGGCCTCCTATAATTCACCCCTCCACTTT. Encoded protein: CAWSLGGASYNSPLHF.

The rearrangement links TRBV10-3 to TRBJ1-2, with D perhaps TRBD1 (6 bases). The CDR3 is 14 amino acids. V was shortened by 3 bases and J by 2 bases, with 10 bases between the two germline ends. Germline V gene sequence: CDR1 ENHRY, CDR2 SYGVKD. CDR3 region: CAISDMTGNYGYTF. The DNA for the CDR3 is TGTGCCATCAGTGATATGACAGGAAACTATGGCTACACCTTC.

The rearrangement links TRBV10-3 to TRBJ2-7; D could derive from TRBD1 or TRBD2 (5 bases each). The CDR3 is 14 residues long. V shed 3 bases and J shed 2 bases, with 11 bases lying between them. In germline, CDR1 is ENHRY, CDR2 SYGVKD. As DNA, the CDR3 is TGTGCCATCAGTGACGGGACCCAAGCCTACGAGCAGTACTTC. It yields the protein CAISDGTQAYEQYF.